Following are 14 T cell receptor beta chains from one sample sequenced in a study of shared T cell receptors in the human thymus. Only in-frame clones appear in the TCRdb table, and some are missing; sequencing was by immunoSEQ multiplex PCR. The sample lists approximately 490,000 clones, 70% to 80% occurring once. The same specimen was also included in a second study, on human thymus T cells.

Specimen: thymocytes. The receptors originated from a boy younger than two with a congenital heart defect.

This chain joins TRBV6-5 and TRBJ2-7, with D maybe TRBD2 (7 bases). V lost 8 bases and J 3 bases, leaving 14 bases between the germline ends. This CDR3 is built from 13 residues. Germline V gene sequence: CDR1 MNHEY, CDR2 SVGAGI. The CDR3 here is CASQGGGGYEQYF. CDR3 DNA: TGTGCCAGCCAGGGAGGGGGGGGCTACGAGCAGTACTTC.

The CDR3 nucleotides are TGCGCCAGCACCGGTGATGGGGGGGACGAGCAGTACTTC. Protein: CASTGDGGDEQYF. This chain connects TRBV5-1 to TRBJ2-7; 7 bases are shared with TRBD2. Germline V gene lookup returns CDR1 SGHRS and CDR2 YFSETQ. V shed 6 bases, J shed 5 bases, and the junction held 8 bases outside the gene matches. The CDR3 has 13 residues.

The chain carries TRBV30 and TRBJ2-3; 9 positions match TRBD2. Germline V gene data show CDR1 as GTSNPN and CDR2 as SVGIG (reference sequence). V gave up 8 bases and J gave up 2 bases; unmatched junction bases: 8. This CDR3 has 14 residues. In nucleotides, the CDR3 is TGTGCCGCGGGGGGGCAGGGGCTCACAGATACGCAGTATTTT. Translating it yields CAAGGQGLTDTQYF. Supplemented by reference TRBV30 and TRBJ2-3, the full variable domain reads SQTIHQWPATLVQPVGSPLSLECTVEGTSNPNLYWYRQAAGRGLQLLFYSVGIGQISSEVPQNLSASRPQDRQFILSSKKLLLSDSGFYLCAAGGQGLTDTQYFGPGTRLTVL.

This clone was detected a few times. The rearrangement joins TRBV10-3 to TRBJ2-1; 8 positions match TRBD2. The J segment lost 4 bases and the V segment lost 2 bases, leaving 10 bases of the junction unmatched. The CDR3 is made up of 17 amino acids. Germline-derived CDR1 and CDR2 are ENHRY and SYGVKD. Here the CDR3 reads CAISEPLAAGEYNEQFF. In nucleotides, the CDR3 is TGTGCCATCAGTGAGCCCCTGGCAGCGGGGGAATACAATGAGCAGTTCTTC.

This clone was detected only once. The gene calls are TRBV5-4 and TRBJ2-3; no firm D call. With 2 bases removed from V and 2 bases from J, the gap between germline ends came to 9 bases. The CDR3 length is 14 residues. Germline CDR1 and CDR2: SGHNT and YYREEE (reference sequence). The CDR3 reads CASSLESPTDTQYF. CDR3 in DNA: TGTGCCAGCAGCTTAGAGTCCCCCACAGATACGCAGTATTTT.

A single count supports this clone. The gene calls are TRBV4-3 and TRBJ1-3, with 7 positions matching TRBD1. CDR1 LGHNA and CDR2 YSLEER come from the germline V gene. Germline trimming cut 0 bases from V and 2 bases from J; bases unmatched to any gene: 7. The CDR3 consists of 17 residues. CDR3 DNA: TGCGCCAGCAGCCAAGATAGGGGGCAGGGGGCTGGAAACACCATATATTTT. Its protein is CASSQDRGQGAGNTIYF.

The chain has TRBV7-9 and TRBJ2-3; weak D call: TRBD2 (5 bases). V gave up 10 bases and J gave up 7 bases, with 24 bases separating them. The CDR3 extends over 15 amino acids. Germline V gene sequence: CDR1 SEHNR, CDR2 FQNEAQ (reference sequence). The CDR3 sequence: CATQRAGHPPNTQYF. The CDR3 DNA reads TGTGCCACCCAGCGTGCGGGCCACCCGCCGAATACGCAGTATTTT.

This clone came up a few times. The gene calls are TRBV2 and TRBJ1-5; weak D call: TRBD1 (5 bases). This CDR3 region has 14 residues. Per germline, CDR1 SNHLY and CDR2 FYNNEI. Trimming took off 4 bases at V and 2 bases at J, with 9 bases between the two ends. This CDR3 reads CASSAGGGNQPQHF. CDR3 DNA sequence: TGTGCCAGCAGTGCTGGAGGGGGCAATCAGCCCCAGCATTTT.

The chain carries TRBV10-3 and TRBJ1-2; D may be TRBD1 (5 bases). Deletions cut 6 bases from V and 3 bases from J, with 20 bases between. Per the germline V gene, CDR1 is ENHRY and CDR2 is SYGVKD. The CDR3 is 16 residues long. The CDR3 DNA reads TGTGCCATCAGGGTGAAGGCAGGGTTTTACGACTATGGCTACACCTTC. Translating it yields CAIRVKAGFYDYGYTF.

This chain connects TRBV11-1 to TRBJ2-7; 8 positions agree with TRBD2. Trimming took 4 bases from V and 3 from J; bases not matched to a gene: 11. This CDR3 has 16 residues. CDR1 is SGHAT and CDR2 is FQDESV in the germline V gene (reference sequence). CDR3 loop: CASSSHQGLASYEQYF. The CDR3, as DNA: TGTGCCAGCAGCTCCCACCAAGGACTAGCCAGCTACGAGCAGTACTTC. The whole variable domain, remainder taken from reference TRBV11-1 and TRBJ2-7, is EAEVAQSPRYKITEKSQAVAFWCDPISGHATLYWYRQILGQGPELLVQFQDESVVDDSQLPKDRFSAERLKGVDSTLKIQPAELGDSAMYLCASSSHQGLASYEQYFGPGTRLTVT.

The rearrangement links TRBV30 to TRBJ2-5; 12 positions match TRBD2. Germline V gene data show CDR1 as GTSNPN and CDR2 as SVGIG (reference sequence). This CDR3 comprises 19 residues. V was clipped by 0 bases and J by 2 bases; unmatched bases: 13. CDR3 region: CAWSVRASGRAHQQETQYF. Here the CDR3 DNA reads TGTGCCTGGAGTGTCCGGGCTAGCGGGAGGGCCCACCAACAAGAGACCCAGTACTTC. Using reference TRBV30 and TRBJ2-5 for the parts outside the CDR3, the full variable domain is SQTIHQWPATLVQPVGSPLSLECTVEGTSNPNLYWYRQAAGRGLQLLFYSVGIGQISSEVPQNLSASRPQDRQFILSSKKLLLSDSGFYLCAWSVRASGRAHQQETQYFGPGTRLLVL.

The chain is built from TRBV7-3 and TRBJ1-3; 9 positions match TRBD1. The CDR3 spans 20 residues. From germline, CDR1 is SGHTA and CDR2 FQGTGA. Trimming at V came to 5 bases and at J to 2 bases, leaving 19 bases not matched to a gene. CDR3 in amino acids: CASSNPLGQGNNPTGNTIYF. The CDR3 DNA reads TGTGCCAGCAGCAACCCCCTGGGACAGGGCAACAACCCTACTGGAAACACCATATATTTT.

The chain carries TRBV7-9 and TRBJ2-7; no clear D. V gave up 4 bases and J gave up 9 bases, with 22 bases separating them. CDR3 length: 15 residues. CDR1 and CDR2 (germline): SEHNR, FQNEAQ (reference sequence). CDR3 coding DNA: TGTGCCAGCAGCTCCCCCCTAGAAAGCGTAGTGGGGCAGTACTTC. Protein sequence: CASSSPLESVVGQYF.

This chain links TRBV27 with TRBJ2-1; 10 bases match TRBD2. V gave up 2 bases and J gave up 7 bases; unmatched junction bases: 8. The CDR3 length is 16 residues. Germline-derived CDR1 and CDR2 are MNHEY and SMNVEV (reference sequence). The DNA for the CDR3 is TGTGCCAGCAGTTTAGAGGTTTCTAGCGGGAGTAATGAGCAGTTCTTC. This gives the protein CASSLEVSSGSNEQFF.